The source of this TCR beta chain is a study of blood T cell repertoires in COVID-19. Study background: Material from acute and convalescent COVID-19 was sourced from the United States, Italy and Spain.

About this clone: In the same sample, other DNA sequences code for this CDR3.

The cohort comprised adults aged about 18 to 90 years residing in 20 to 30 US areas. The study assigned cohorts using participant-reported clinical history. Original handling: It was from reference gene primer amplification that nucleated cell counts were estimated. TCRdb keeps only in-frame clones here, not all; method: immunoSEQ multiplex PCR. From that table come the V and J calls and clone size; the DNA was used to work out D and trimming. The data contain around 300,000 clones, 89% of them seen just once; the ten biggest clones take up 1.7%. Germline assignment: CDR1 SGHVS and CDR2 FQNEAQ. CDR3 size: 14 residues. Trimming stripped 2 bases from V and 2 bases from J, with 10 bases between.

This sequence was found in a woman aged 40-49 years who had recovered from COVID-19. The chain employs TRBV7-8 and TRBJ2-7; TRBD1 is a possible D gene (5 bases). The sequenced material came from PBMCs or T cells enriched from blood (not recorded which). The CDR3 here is CASSLRQGPYEQYF. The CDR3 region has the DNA TGTGCCAGCAGCTTACGGCAGGGTCCCTACGAGCAGTACTTC.